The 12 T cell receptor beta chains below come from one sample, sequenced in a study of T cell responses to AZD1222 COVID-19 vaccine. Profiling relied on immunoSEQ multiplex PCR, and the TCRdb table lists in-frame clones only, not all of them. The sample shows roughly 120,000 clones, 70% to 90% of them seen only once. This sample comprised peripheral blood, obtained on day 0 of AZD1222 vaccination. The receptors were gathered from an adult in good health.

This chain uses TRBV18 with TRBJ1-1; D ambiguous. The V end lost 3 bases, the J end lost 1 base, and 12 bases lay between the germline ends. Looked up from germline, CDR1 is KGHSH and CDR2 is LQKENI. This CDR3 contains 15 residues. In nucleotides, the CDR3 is TGTGCCAGCTCACCCCTGCTGCAGGAGAACACTGAAGCTTTCTTT. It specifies CASSPLLQENTEAFF.

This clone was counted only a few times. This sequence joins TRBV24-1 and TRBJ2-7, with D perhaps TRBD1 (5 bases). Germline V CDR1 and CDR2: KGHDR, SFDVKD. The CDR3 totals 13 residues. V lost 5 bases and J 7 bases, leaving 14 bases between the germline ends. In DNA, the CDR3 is TGTGCCACCAGTGGATCAGGGTATGGGGAGCAGTACTTC. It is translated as CATSGSGYGEQYF.

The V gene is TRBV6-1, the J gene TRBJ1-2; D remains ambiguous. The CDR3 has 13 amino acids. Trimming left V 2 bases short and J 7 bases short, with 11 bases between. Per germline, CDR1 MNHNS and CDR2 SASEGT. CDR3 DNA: TGTGCCAGCAGTGAACGGAGGGCTTCTGGCTACACCTTC. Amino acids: CASSERRASGYTF.

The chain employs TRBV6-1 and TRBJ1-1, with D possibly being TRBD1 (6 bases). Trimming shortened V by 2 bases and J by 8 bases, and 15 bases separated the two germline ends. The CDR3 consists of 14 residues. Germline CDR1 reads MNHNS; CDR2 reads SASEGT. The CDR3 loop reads CASSEQVQGGEAFF. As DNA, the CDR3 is TGTGCCAGCAGTGAACAAGTACAGGGAGGAGAAGCTTTCTTT.

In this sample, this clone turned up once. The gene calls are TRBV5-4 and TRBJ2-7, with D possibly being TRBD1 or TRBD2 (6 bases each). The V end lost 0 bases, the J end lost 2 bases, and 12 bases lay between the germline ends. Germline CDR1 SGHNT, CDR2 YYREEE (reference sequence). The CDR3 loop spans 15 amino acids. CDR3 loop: CASSLVQGTAYEQYF. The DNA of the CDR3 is TGTGCCAGCAGCTTGGTTCAGGGGACTGCCTACGAGCAGTACTTC.

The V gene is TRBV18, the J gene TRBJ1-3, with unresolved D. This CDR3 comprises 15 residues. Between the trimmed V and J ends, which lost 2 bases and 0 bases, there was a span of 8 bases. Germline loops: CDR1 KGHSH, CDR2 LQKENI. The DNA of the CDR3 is TGTGCCAGCTCACCATTGGTGAACTCTGGAAACACCATATATTTT. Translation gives CASSPLVNSGNTIYF.

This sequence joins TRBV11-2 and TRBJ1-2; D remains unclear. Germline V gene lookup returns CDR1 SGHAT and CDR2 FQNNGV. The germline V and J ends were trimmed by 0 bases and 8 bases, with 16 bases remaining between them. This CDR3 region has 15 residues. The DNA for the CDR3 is TGTGCCAGCAGCTTAGATAGACCCCAACGGTTGGGCTACACCTTC. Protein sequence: CASSLDRPQRLGYTF.

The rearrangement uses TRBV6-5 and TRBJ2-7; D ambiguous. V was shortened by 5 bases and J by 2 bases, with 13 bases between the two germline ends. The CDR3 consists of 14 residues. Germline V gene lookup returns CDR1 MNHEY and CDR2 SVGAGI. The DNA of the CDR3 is TGTGCCAGCAGTACATACAGAGCCGCCTACGAGCAGTACTTC. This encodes CASSTYRAAYEQYF.

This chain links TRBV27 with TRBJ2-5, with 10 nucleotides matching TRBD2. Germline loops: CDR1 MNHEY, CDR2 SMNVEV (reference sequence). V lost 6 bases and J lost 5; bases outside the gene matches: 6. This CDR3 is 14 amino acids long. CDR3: CASRLAGIAETQYF. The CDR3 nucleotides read TGTGCCAGCAGACTAGCGGGAATCGCGGAGACCCAGTACTTC.

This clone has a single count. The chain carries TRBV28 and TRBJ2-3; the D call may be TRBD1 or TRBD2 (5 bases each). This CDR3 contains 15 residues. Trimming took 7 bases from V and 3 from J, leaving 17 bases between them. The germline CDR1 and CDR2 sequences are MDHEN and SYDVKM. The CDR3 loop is CASNQAAGSTDTQYF. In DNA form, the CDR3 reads TGTGCCAGCAACCAGGCGGCAGGGAGTACAGATACGCAGTATTTT.

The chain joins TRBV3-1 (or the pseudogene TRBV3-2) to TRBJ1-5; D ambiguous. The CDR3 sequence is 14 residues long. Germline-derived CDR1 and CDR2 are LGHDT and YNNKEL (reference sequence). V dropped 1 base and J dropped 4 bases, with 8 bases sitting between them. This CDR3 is CASSQAGQNQPQHF. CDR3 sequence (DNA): TGTGCCAGCAGCCAAGCTGGGCAGAATCAGCCCCAGCATTTT.

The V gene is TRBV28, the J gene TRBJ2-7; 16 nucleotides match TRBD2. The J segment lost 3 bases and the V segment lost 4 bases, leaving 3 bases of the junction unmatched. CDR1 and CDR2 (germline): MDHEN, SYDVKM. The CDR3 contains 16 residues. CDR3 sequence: CASSWGLAGGGYEQYF. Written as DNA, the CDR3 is TGTGCCAGCAGTTGGGGACTAGCGGGAGGGGGCTACGAGCAGTACTTC.